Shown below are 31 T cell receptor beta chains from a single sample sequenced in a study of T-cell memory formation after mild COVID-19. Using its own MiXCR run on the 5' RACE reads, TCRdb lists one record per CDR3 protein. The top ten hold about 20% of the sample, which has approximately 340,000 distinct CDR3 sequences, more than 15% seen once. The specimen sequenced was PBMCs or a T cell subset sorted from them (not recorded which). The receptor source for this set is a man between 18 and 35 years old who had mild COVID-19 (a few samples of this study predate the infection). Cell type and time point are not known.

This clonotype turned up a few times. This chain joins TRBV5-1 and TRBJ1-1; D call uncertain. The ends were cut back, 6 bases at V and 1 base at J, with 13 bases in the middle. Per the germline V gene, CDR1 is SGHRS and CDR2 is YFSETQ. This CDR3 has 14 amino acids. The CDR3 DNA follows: TGCGCCAGCAAGATGGGTTTGGCGAACACTGAAGCTTTCTTT. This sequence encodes CASKMGLANTEAFF.

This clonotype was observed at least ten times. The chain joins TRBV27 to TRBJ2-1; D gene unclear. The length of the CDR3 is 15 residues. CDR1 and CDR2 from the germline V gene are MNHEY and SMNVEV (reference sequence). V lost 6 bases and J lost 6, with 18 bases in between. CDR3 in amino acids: CASSTRFLWGNEQFF. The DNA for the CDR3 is TGTGCCAGCAGCACCCGATTCCTCTGGGGCAATGAGCAGTTCTTC.

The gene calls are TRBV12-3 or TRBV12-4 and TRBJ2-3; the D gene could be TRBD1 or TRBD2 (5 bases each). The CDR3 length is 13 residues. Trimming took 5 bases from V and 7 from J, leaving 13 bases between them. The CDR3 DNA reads TGTGCCAGCAGTCTCCCGGGACGTTATACGCAGTATTTT. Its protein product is CASSLPGRYTQYF.

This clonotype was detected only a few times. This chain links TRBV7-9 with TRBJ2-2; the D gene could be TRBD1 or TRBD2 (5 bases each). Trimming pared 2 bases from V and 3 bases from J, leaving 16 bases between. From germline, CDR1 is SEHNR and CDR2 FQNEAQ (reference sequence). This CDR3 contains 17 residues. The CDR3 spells CASSLPAGTVYTGELFF. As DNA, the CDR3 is TGTGCCAGCAGCTTACCCGCCGGGACCGTATACACCGGGGAGCTGTTTTTT.

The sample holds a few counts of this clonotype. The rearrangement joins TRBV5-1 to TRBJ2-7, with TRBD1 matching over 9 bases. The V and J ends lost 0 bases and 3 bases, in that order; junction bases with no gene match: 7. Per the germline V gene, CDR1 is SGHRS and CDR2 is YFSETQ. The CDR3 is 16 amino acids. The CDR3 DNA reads TGCGCCAGCAGCTTGGGCTCCCCGGGACAGGGCTACGAGCAGTACGTC. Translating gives CASSLGSPGQGYEQYV.

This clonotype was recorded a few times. The CDR3 region is CASEAENYGYTF. CDR3 bases: TGTGCCAGCGAGGCAGAGAACTATGGCTACACCTTC. V and J are TRBV28 and TRBJ1-2; D not certain. The germline CDR1 and CDR2 sequences are MDHEN and SYDVKM. V lost 8 bases and J 2 bases, leaving 9 bases between the germline ends. The CDR3 is 12 residues long.

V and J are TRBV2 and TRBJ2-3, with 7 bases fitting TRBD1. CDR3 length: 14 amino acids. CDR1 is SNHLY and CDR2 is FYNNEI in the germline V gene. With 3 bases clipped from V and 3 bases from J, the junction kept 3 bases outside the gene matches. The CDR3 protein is CASSEDRITDTQYF. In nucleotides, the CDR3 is TGTGCCAGCAGTGAGGACAGGATTACAGATACGCAGTATTTT.

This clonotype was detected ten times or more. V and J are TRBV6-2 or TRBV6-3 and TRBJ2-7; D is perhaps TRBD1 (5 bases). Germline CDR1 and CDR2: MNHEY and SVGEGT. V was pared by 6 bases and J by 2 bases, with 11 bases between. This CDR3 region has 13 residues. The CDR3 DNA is TGTGCCAGCAGCGCAGGGATCCCCTACGAGCAGTACGTC. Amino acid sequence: CASSAGIPYEQYV.

CDR3: CASSYSQGRGTDTQYF. CDR3 in DNA: TGCGCCAGCAGCTACTCACAGGGGAGGGGCACAGATACGCAGTATTTT. The chain has TRBV5-1 and TRBJ2-3; D might be TRBD1 or TRBD2, each matching 7 bases. The V end lost 3 bases, the J end lost 1 base, and 15 bases lay between the germline ends. The CDR3 has 16 amino acids. CDR1 is SGHRS and CDR2 is YFSETQ in the germline V gene.

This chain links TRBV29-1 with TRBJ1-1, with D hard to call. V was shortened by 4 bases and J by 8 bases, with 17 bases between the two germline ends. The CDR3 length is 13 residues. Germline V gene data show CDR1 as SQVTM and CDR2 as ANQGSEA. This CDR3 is CSVVMPSSNEAFF. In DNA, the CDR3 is TGCAGCGTTGTCATGCCGTCCTCTAACGAAGCTTTCTTT.

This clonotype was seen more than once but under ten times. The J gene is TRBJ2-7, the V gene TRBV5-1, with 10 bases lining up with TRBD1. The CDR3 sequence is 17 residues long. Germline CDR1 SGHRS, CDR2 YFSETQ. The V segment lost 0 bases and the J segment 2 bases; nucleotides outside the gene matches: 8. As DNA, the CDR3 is TGCGCCAGCAGCTTGGGTGCGTTGGGGACAGGGGCCTACGAGCAGTACTTC. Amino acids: CASSLGALGTGAYEQYF.

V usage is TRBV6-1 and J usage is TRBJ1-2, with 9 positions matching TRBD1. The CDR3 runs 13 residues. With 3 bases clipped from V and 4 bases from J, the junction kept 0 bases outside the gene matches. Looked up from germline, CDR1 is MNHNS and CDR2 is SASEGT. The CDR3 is CASSETGGYGYTF. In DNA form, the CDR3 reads TGTGCCAGCAGTGAGACAGGGGGCTATGGCTACACCTTC.

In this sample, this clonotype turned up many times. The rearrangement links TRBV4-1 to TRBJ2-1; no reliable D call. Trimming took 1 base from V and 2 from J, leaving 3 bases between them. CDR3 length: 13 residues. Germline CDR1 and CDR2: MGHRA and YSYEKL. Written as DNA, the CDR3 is TGCGCCAGCAGCCAAGCTCCCTACAATGAGCAGTTCTTC. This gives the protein CASSQAPYNEQFF.

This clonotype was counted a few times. The CDR3 nucleotides are TGTGCCAGCAGTTGGACAGTCACCGGGGAGCTGTTTTTT. It specifies CASSWTVTGELFF. The chain combines TRBV6-2 or TRBV6-3 with TRBJ2-2, with D possibly TRBD1 on 6 matching bases. This CDR3 region has 13 residues. V was trimmed by 4 bases and J by 4 bases, leaving 7 bases between them. Germline CDR1 MNHEY, CDR2 SVGEGT.

CDR3 DNA sequence: TGCAGTGCTAGAGATCACGGACAGACTTGGACTGAAGCTTTCTTT. Amino acid sequence: CSARDHGQTWTEAFF. J is TRBJ1-1 and V is TRBV20-1, with a weak D call TRBD1 (6 bases). This CDR3 is 15 amino acids long. Germline CDR1 DFQATT, CDR2 SNEGSKA (reference sequence). Trimming took off 0 bases at V and 5 bases at J, with 16 bases between the two ends.

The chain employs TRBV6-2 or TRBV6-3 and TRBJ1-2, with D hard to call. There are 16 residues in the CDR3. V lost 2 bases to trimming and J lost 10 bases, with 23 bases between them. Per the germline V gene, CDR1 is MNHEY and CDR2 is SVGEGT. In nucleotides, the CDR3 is TGTGCCAGCAGTTACCCCCGAATCCGCGACACGGCCATCTACACCTTC. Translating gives CASSYPRIRDTAIYTF.

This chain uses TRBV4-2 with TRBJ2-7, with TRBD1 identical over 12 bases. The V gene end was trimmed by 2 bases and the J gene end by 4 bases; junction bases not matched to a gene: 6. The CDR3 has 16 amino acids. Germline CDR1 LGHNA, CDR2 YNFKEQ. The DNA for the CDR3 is TGTGCCAGCAGCCAAATACCGGGACAGGGGGCTTACGAGCAGTACTTC. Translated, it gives CASSQIPGQGAYEQYF.

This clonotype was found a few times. The CDR3 is CASSVKGQAYTEAFF. CDR3 coding DNA: TGTGCCAGCAGCGTAAAGGGACAGGCTTACACTGAAGCTTTCTTT. The chain couples TRBV7-9 to TRBJ1-1, with 8 bases fitting TRBD1. Germline assignment: CDR1 SEHNR and CDR2 FQNEAQ (reference sequence). The CDR3 length is 15 residues. V gave up 5 bases and J gave up 3 bases; unmatched junction bases: 8.

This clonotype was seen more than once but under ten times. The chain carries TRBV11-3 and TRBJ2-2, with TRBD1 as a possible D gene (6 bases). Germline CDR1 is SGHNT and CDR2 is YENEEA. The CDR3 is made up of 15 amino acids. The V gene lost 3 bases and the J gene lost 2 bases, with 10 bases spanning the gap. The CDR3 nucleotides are TGTGCCAGCAGCTTGAGGGGGACCAACACCGGGGAGCTGTTTTTT. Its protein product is CASSLRGTNTGELFF.

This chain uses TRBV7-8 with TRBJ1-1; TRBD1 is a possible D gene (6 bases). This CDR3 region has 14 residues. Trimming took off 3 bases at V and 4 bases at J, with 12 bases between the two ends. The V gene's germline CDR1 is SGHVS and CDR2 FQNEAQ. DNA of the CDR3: TGTGCCAGCAGCTTTTCCGGACAGTTCACTGAAGCTTTCTTT. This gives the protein CASSFSGQFTEAFF.

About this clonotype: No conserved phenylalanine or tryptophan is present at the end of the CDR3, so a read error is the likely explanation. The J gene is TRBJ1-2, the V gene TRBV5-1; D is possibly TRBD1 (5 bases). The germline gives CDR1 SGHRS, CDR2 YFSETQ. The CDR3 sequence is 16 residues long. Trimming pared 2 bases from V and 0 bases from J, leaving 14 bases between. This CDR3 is CASSFQGLKSNYGYTL. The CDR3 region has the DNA TGCGCCAGCAGCTTCCAGGGACTGAAGTCTAACTATGGCTACACCTTA.

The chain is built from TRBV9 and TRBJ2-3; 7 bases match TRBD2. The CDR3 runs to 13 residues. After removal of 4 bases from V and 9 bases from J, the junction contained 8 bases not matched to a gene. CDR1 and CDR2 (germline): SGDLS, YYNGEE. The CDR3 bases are TGTGCCAGCAGCCCATGGGGGAGGGACACGCAGTATTTT. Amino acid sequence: CASSPWGRDTQYF.

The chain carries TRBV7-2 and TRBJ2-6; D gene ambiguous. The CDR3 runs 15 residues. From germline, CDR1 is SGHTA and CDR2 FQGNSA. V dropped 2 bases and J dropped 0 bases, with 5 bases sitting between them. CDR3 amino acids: CASSLRSSGANVLTF. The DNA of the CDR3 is TGTGCCAGCAGCTTACGGAGCTCTGGGGCCAACGTCCTGACTTTC.

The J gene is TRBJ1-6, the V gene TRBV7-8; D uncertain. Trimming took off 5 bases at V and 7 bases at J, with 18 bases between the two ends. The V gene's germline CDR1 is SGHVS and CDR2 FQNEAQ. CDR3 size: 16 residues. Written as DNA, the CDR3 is TGTGCCAGCAGCCTACACGTCTCATTGGGGAATTCACCCCTCCACTTT. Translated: CASSLHVSLGNSPLHF.

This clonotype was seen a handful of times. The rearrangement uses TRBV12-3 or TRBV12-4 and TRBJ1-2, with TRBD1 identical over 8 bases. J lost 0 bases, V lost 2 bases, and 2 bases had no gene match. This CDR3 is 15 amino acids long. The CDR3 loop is CASSLTGGSNYGYTF. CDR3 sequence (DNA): TGTGCCAGCAGTTTAACAGGGGGGTCTAACTATGGCTACACCTTC.

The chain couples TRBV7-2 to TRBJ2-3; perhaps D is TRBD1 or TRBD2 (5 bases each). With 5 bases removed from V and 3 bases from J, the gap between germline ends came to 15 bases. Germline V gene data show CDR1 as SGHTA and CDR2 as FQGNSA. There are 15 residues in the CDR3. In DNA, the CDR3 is TGTGCCAGCAGCCGGCTACCGGGGCGGACAGATACGCAGTATTTT. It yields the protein CASSRLPGRTDTQYF.

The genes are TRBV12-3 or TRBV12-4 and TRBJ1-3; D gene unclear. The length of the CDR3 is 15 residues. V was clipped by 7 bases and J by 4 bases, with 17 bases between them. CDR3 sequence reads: CASTRTAVSGNTIYF. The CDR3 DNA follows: TGTGCCAGCACTCGCACCGCAGTGAGCGGAAACACCATATATTTT.

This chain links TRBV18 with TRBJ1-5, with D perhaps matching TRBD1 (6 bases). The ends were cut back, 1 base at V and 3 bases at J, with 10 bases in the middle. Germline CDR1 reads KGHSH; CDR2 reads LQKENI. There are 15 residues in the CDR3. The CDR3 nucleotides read TGTGCCAGCTCACCACGGCAGGGGATCAATCAGCCCCAGCATTTT. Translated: CASSPRQGINQPQHF.

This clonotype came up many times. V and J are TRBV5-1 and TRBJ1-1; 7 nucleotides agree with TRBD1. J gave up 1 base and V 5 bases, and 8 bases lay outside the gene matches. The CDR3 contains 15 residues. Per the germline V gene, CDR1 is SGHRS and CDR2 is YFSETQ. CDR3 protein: CASRLIYRGNTEAFF. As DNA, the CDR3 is TGCGCCAGCAGGCTGATATACAGGGGGAACACTGAAGCTTTCTTT.

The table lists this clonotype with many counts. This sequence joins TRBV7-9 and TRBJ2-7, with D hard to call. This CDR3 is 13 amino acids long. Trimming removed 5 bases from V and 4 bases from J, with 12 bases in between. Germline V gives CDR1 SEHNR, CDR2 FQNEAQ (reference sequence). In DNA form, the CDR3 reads TGTGCCAGCAGCCAATACCCCGGGTACGAGCAGTACGTC. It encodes CASSQYPGYEQYV.

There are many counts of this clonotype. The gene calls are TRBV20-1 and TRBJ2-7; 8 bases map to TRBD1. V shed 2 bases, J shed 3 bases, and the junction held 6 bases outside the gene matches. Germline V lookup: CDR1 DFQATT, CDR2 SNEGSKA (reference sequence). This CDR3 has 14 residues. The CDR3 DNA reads TGCAGTGCTAGACCACCGGACAGGGACTACGAGCAGTACGTC. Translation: CSARPPDRDYEQYV.